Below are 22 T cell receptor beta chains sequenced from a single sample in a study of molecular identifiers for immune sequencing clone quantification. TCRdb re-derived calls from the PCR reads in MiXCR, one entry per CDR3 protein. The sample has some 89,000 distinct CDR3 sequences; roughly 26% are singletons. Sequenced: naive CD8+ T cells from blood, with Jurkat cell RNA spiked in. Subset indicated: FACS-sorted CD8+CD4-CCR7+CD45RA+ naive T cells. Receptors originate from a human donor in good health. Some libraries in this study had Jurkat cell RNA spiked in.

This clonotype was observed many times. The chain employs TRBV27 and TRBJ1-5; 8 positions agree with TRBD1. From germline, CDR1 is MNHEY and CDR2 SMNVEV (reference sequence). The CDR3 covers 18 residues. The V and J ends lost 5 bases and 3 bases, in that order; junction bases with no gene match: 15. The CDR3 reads CASSLLGPQGAINQPQHF. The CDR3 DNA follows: TGTGCCAGCAGTCTTTTAGGGCCGCAGGGGGCGATCAATCAGCCCCAGCATTTT.

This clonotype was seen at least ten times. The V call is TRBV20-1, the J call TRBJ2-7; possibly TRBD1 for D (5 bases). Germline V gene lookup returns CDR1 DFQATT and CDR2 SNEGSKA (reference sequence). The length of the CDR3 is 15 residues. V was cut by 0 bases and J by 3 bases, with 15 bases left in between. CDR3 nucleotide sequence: TGCAGTGCTAGAGATCGAGACAGCGAGTTCTACGAGCAGTACTTC. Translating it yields CSARDRDSEFYEQYF.

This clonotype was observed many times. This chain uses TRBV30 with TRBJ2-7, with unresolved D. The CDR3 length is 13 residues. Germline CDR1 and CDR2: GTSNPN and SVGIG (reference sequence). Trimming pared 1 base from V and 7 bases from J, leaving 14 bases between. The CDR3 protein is CAWSGLSLWEQYF. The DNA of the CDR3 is TGTGCCTGGAGTGGTCTCAGTTTATGGGAGCAGTACTTC.

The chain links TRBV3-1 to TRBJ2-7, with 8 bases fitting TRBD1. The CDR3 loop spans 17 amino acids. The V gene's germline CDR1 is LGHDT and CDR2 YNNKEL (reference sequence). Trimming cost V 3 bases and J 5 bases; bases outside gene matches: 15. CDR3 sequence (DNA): TGTGCCAGCAGCCACCTCTCACAGGGGGTTTGGGAGGACGAGCAGTACTTC. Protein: CASSHLSQGVWEDEQYF.

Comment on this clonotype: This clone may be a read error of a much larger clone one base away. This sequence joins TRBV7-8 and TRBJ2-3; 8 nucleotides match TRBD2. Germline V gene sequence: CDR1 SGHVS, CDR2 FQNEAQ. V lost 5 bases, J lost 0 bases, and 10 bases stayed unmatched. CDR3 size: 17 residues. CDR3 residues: CASSRPAGDLSTDTQYF. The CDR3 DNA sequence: TGTGCCAGCAGCCGACCAGCGGGGGACCTAAGCACAGATACGCAGTATTTT. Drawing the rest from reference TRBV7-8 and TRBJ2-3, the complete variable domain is GAGVSQSPRYKVAKRGQDVALRCDPISGHVSLFWYQQALGQGPEFLTYFQNEAQLDKSGLPSDRFFAERPEGSVSTLKIQRTQQEDSAVYLCASSRPAGDLSTDTQYFGPGTRLTVL.

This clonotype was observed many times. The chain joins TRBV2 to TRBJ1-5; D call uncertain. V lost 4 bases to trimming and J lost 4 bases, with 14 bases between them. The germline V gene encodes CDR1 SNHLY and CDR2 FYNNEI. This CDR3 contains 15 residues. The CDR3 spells CASSAPEDLNQPQHF. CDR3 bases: TGTGCCAGCAGTGCCCCCGAGGACCTGAATCAGCCCCAGCATTTT.

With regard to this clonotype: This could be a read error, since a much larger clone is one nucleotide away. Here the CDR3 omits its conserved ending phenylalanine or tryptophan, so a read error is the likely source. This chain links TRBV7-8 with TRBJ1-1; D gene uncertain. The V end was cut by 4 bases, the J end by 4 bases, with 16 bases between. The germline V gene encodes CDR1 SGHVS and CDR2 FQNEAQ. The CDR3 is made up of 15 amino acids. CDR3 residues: CASSSPGPRGTEAFL. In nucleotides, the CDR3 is TGTGCCAGCAGCTCACCGGGCCCTCGAGGCACTGAAGCTTTCCTT.

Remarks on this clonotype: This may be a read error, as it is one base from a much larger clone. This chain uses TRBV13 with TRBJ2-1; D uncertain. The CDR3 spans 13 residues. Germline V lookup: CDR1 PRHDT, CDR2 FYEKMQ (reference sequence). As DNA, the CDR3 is TGTGCCAGCAGCTTAAGGACCTACAATGAGCAGTCCTTC. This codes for CASSLRTYNEQSF.

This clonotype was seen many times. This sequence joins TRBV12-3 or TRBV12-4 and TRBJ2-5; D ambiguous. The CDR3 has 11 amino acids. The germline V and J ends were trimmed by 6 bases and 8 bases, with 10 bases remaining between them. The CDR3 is CASSPAGTQYF. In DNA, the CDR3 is TGTGCCAGCAGCCCCGCCGGCACCCAGTACTTC.

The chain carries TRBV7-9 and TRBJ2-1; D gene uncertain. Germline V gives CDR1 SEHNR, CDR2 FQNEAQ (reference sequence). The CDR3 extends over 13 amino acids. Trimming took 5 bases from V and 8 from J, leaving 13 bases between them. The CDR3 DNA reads TGTGCCAGCAGCCGTCCATTAGATTATGAGCAGTTCTTC. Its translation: CASSRPLDYEQFF.

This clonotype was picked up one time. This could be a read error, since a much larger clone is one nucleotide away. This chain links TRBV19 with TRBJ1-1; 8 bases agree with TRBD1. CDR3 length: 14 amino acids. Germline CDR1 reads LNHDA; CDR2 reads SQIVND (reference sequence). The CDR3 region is CASSVDRQGPEAFF. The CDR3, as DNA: TGTGCCAGTAGTGTAGACCGACAGGGGCCCGAAGCTTTCTTT.

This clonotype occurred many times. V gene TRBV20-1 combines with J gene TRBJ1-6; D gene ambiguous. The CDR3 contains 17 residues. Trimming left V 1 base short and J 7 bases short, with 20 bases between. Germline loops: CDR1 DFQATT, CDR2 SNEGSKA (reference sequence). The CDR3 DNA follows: TGCAGTGCTAGAGGTCGACCCCGCGGGTTTTCAAATTCACCCCTCCACTTT. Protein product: CSARGRPRGFSNSPLHF.

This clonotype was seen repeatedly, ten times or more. CDR3 coding DNA: TGTGCCAGCAGCCTTCCACTAGCGGGGGGTCCGAACACCGGGGAGCTGTTTTTT. This codes for CASSLPLAGGPNTGELFF. This sequence joins TRBV3-1 and TRBJ2-2, with 12 bases identical to TRBD2. The CDR3 runs 18 residues. J lost 0 bases, V lost 4 bases, and 6 bases had no gene match. The germline CDR1 and CDR2 sequences are LGHDT and YNNKEL (reference sequence).

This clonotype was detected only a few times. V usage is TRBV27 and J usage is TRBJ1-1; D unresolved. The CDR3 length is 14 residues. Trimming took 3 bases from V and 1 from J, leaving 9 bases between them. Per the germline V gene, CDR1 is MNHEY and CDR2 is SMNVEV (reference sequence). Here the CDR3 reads CASSFEGRNTEAFF. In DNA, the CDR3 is TGTGCCAGCAGTTTCGAGGGAAGGAACACTGAAGCTTTCTTT.

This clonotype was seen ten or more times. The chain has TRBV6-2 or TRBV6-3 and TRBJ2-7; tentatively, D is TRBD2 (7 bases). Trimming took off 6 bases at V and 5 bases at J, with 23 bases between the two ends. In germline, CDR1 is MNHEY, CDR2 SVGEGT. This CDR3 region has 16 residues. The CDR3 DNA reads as TGTGCCAGCAGCCAACTCGGGGGCGGGAGAGCCCACGAGCAGTACTTC. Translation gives CASSQLGGGRAHEQYF.

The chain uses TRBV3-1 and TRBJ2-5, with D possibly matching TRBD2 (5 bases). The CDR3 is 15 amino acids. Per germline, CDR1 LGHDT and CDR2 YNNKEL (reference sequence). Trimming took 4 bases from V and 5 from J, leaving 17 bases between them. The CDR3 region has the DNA TGTGCCAGCAGCCGAGGAGACTATTCGGCCGAGACCCAGTACTTC. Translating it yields CASSRGDYSAETQYF.

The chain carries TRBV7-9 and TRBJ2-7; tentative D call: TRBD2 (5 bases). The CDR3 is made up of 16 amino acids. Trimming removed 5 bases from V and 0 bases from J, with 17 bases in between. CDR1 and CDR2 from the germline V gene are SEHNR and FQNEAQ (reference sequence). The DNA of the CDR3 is TGTGCCAGCAGCCCCCCCCGGGGAAGACCCTCCTACGAGCAGTACTTC. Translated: CASSPPRGRPSYEQYF.

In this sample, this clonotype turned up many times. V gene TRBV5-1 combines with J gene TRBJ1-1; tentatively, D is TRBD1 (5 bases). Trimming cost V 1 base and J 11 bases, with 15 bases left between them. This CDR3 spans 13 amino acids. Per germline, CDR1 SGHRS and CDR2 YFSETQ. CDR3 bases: TGCGCCAGCAGCTTGACAGGCATCGGGGAGGCTTTCTTT. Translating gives CASSLTGIGEAFF.

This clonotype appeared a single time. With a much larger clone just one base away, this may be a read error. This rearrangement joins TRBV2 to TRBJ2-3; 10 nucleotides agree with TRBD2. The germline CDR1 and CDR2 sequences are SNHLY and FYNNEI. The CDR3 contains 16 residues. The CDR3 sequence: CASSLLAGTSTDTQNF. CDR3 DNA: TGTGCCAGCAGTTTACTAGCGGGAACTAGCACAGATACGCAGAATTTT.

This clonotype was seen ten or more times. The DNA of the CDR3 is TGTGCCAGCAGCTTAGCCGTTGAGGAGCAGTTCTTC. This codes for CASSLAVEEQFF. The genes are TRBV7-9 and TRBJ2-1, with no clear D. Trimming removed 0 bases at V and 10 bases at J, with 7 bases between. Germline CDR1 SEHNR, CDR2 FQNEAQ (reference sequence). This CDR3 is 12 amino acids long. The entire variable domain, with the rest obtained from reference TRBV7-9 and TRBJ2-1, is as follows: DTGVSQNPRHKITKRGQNVTFRCDPISEHNRLYWYRQTLGQGPEFLTYFQNEAQLEKSRLLSDRFSAERPKGSFSTLEIQRTEQGDSAMYLCASSLAVEEQFFGPGTRLTVL.

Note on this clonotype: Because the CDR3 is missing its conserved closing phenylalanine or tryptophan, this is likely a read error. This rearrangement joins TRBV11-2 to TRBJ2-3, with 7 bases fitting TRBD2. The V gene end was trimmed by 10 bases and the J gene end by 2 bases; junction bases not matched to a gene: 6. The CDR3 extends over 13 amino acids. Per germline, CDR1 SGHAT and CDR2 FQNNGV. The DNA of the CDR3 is TGTGCCATCCGGGACTACACCACAGATACGCAGTATCTT. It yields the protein CAIRDYTTDTQYL.

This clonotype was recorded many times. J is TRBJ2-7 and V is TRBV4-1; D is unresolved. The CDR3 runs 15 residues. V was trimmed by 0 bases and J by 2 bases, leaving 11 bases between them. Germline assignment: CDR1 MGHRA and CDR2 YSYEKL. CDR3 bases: TGCGCCAGCAGCCAAGATGGGAAACTACCCTACGAGCAGTACTTC. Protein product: CASSQDGKLPYEQYF.